Only a few counts were recorded for the clone carrying this TCR beta chain. Its antigen is not known. Here immunoSEQ multiplex PCR was the method, and the copy in TCRdb shows in-frame clones only, minus some. The profile shows some 200,000 clones, about 87% of them singletons. The sample originates from a study of T cell responses to AZD1222 COVID-19 vaccine. The overall study: Second-dose intervals near 4 or 12 weeks were combined.

Findings and caveats of the study: Vaccination with two AZD1222 doses was followed by a rise in Spike-specific TCR breadth and depth. It should be noted that donors were predominantly white British and more often female, and clonal diversity was possibly underestimated. Sampling that yielded the repertoires occurred only after the peak T cell response.

The sample here was peripheral blood, taken on day 0 of AZD1222 vaccination. The receptor was isolated from an adult in good health.

The CDR3 region has the DNA TGTGCCAGCAGCTTAGACATAGGGCCGTTCGAGCAGTACTTC. Its protein product is CASSLDIGPFEQYF. The chain combines TRBV7-6 with TRBJ2-7; D uncertain. The germline gives CDR1 SGHVS, CDR2 FNYEAQ. V was clipped by 1 base and J by 6 bases, with 13 bases between them. There are 14 residues in the CDR3.